This TCR beta chain is drawn from a study of PD-1 blockade in classical Hodgkin lymphoma. The trim removed 0 bases at V and 7 bases at J, leaving 9 bases unmatched. The CDR3 sequence is 15 residues long. Germline CDR1 LGHNA, CDR2 YSLEER. Clones were sequenced by immunoSEQ multiplex PCR, and TCRdb holds only the in-frame ones, with some missing. The sample has over 15,000 clones, around 82% seen once. About this clone: Its antigen is unidentified.

Overall study findings and caveats: It was among complete responders that baseline diversity resembled that of newly diagnosed patients. Compared with baseline, CD4+ but not CD8+ TCR diversity had risen significantly by C4D1.

Stated time point: cycle 4 day 1 (C4D1), after five to seven weeks of nivolumab. After autologous stem cell transplantation all patients relapsed, and prior brentuximab vedotin exposure differed between cohorts. The V gene is TRBV4-3, the J gene TRBJ2-7, with TRBD2 matching 7 bases. This TCR was sampled from a human donor with classical Hodgkin lymphoma. The sample was peripheral blood mononuclear cells (PBMCs), taken before the fourth cycle of nivolumab. The CDR3 region is CASSQDAGEAREQYF. The CDR3 coding sequence is TGCGCCAGCAGCCAAGATGCGGGAGAAGCGAGGGAGCAGTACTTC.